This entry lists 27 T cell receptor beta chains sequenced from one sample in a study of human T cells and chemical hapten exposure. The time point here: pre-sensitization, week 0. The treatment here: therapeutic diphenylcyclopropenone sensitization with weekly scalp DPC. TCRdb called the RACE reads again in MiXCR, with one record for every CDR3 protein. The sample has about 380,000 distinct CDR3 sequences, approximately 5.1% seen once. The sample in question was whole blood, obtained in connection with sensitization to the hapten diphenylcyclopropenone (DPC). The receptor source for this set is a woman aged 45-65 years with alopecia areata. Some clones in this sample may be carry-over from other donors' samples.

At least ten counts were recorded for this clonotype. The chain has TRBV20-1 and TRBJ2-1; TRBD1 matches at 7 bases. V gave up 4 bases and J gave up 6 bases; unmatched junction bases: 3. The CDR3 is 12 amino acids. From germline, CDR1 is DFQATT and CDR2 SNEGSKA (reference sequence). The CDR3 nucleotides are TGCAGTGCTATTCCAGGGGGCAATGAGCAGTTCTTC. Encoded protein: CSAIPGGNEQFF.

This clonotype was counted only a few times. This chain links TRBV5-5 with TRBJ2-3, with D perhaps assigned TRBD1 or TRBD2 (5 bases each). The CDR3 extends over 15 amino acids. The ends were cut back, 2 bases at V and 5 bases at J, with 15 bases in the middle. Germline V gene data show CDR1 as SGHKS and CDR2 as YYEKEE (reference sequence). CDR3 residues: CASSFRDHRRDTQYF. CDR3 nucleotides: TGTGCCAGCAGCTTCCGGGACCACCGCCGAGATACGCAGTATTTT. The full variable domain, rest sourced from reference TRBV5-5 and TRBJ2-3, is DAGVTQSPTHLIKTRGQQVTLRCSPISGHKSVSWYQQVLGQGPQFIFQYYEKEERGRGNFPDRFSARQFPNYSSELNVNALLLGDSALYLCASSFRDHRRDTQYFGPGTRLTVL.

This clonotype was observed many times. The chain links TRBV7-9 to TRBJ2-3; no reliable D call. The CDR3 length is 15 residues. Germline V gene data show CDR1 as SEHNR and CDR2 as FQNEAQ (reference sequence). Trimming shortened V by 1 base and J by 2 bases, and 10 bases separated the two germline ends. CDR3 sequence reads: CASSLGPNPTDTQYF. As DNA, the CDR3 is TGTGCCAGCAGCTTAGGGCCTAACCCCACAGATACGCAGTATTTT. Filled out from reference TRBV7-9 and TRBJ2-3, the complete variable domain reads DTGVSQNPRHKITKRGQNVTFRCDPISEHNRLYWYRQTLGQGPEFLTYFQNEAQLEKSRLLSDRFSAERPKGSFSTLEIQRTEQGDSAMYLCASSLGPNPTDTQYFGPGTRLTVL.

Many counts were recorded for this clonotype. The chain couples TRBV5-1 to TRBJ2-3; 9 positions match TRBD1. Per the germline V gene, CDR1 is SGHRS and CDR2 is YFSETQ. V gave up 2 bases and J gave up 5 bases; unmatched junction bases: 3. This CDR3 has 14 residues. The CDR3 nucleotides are TGCGCCAGCAGCTTACAGGGGGCCAGAGATACGCAGTATTTT. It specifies CASSLQGARDTQYF. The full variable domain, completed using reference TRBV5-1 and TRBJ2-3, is KAGVTQTPRYLIKTRGQQVTLSCSPISGHRSVSWYQQTPGQGLQFLFEYFSETQRNKGNFPGRFSGRQFSNSRSEMNVSTLELGDSALYLCASSLQGARDTQYFGPGTRLTVL.

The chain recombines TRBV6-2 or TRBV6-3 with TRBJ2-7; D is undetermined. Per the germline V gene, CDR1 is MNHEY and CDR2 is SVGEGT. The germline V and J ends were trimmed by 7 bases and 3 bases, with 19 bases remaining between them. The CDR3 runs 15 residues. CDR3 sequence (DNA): TGTGCCAGCATCTCCCCCCGGGCAGCCGACTACGAGCAGTACTTC. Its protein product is CASISPRAADYEQYF.

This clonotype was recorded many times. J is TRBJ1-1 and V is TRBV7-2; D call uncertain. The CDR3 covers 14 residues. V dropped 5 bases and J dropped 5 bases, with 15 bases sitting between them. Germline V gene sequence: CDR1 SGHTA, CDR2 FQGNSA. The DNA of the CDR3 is TGTGCCAGCAGCGCCTGGGGTCAAGGGACTGAAGCTTTCTTT. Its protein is CASSAWGQGTEAFF.

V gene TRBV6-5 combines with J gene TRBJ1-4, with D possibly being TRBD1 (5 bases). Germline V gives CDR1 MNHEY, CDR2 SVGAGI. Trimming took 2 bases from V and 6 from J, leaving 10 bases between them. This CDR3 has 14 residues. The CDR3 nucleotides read TGTGCCAGCAGTTACGGTCAGGGTGATGAAAAACTGTTTTTT. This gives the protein CASSYGQGDEKLFF.

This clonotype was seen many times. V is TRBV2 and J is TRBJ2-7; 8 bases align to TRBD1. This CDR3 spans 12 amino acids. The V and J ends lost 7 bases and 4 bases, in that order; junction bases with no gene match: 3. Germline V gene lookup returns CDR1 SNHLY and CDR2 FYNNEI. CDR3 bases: TGTGCCAGCAACACAGGGGGTTACGAGCAGTACTTC. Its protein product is CASNTGGYEQYF.

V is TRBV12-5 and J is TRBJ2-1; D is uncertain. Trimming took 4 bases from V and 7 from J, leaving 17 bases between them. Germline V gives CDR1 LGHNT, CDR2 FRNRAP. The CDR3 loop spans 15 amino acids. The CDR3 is CASGSGTPNRNEQFF. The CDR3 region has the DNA TGTGCTAGTGGTTCTGGCACCCCGAACCGGAATGAGCAGTTCTTC.

CDR3 DNA: TGTGCCAGCATCGGACAGGGGCGCATGAACACTGAAGCTTTCTTT. It specifies CASIGQGRMNTEAFF. V and J are TRBV2 and TRBJ1-1; 9 bases are shared with TRBD1. Germline lookup yields CDR1 SNHLY and CDR2 FYNNEI. The CDR3 length is 15 residues. V was clipped by 7 bases and J by 0 bases; unmatched bases: 6.

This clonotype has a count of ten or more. The CDR3 nucleotides read TGTGCCAGCAGCGAGGGACAGGGCTGGGCAGATACGCAGTATTTT. It specifies CASSEGQGWADTQYF. The rearrangement joins TRBV9 to TRBJ2-3; the match to TRBD1 covers 9 bases. In germline, CDR1 is SGDLS, CDR2 YYNGEE. The length of the CDR3 is 15 residues. The junction had 6 bases not matched to a gene; V was cut back by 3 bases and J by 4 bases. Together with reference TRBV9 and TRBJ2-3, the CDR3 gives the full variable domain: DSGVTQTPKHLITATGQRVTLRCSPRSGDLSVYWYQQSLDQGLQFLIQYYNGEERAKGNILERFSAQQFPDLHSELNLSSLELGDSALYFCASSEGQGWADTQYFGPGTRLTVL.

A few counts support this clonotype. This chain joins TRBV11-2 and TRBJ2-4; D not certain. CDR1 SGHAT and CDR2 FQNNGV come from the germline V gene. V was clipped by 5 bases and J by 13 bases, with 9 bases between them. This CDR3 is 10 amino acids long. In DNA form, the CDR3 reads TGTGCCAGCAGCGGCCTGGGACAGTACTTC. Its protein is CASSGLGQYF.

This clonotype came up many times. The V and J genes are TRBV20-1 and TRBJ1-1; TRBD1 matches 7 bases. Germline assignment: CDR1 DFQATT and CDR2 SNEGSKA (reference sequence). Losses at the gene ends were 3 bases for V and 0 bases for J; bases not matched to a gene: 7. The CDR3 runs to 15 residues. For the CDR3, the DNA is TGCAGTGCTAGTGCCGGGACAGATATGAACACTGAAGCTTTCTTT. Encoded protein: CSASAGTDMNTEAFF.

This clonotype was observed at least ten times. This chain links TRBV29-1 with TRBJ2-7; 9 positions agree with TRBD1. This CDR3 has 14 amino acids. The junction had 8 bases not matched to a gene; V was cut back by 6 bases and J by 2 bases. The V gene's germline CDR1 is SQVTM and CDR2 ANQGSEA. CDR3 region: CSVIRDRAPYEQYF. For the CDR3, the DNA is TGCAGCGTCATCCGGGACAGGGCCCCCTACGAGCAGTACTTC.

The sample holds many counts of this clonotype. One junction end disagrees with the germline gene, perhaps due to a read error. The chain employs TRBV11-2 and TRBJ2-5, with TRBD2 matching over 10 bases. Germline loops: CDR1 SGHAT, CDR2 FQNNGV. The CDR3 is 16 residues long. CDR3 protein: CASSLSGLAVQETQYF. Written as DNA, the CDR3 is TGTGCAAGCAGCTTATCCGGACTAGCGGTCCAAGAGACCCAGTACTTC.

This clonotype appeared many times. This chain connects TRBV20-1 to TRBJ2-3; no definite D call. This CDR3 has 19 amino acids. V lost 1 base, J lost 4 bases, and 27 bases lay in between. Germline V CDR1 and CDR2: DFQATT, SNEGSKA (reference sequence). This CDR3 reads CSARAPRLAGPLRPDTQYF. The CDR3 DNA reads TGCAGTGCTAGAGCCCCCCGATTGGCCGGGCCCCTCAGACCAGATACGCAGTATTTT.

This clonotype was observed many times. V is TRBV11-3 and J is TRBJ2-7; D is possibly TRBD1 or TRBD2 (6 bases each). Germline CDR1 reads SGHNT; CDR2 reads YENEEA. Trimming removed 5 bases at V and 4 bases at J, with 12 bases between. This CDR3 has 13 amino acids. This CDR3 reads CASSRGTIYEQYF. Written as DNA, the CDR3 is TGTGCCAGCAGCCGGGGGACAATTTACGAGCAGTACTTC. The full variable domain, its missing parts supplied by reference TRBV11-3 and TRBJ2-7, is EAGVVQSPRYKIIEKKQPVAFWCNPISGHNTLYWYLQNLGQGPELLIRYENEEAVDDSQLPKDRFSAERLKGVDSTLKIQPAELGDSAVYLCASSRGTIYEQYFGPGTRLTVT.

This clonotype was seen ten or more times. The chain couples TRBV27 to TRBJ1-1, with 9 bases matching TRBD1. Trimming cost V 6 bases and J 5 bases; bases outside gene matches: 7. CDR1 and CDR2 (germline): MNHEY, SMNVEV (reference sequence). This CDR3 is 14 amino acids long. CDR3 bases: TGTGCCAGCAGACTGACAGGGGGAGGGACTGAAGCTTTCTTT. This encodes CASRLTGGGTEAFF.

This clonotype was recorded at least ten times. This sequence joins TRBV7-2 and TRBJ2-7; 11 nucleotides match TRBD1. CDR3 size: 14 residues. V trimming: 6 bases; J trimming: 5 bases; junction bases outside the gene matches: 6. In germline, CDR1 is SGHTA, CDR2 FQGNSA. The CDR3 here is CASSRTGGIHEQYF. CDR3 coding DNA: TGTGCCAGCAGTCGGACAGGGGGCATCCACGAGCAGTACTTC.

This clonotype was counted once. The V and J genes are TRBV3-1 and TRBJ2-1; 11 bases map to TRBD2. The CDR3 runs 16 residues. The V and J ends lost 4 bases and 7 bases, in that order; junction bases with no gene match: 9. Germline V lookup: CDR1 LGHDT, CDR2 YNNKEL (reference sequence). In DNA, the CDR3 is TGTGCCAGCAGCCCCCTTAGCGGGGGGGCAAGGAATGAGCAGTTCTTC. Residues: CASSPLSGGARNEQFF.

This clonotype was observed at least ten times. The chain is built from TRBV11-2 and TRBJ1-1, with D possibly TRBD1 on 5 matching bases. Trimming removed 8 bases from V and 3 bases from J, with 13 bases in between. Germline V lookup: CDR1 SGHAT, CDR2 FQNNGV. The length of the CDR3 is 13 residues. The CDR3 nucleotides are TGTGCCAGCGGGACGGGTCGCGACACTGAAGCTTTCTTT. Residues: CASGTGRDTEAFF.

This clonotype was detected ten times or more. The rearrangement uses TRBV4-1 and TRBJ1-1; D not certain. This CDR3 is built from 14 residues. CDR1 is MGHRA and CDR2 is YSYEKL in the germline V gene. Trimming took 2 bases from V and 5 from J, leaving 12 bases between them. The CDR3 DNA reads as TGCGCCAGCAGCCAAAACGGGGTATGGACTGAAGCTTTCTTT. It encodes CASSQNGVWTEAFF.

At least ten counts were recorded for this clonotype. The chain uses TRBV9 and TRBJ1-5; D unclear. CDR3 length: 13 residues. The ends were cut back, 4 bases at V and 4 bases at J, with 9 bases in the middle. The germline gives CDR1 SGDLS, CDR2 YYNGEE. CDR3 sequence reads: CASSLRTNQPQHF. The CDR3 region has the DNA TGTGCCAGCAGCCTGAGGACGAATCAGCCCCAGCATTTT.

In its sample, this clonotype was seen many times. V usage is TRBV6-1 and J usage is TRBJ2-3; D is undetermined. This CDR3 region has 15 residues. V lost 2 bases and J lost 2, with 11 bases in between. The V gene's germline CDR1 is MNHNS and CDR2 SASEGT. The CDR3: CASSEMSPDTDTQYF. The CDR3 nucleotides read TGTGCCAGCAGTGAAATGTCCCCTGACACAGATACGCAGTATTTT.

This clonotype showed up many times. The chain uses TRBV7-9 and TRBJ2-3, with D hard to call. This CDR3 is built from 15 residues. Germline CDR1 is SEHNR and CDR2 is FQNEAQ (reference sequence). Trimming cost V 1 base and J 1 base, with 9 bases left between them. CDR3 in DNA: TGTGCCAGCAGCTTAGGGCCGGACGGCACAGATACGCAGTATTTT. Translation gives CASSLGPDGTDTQYF.

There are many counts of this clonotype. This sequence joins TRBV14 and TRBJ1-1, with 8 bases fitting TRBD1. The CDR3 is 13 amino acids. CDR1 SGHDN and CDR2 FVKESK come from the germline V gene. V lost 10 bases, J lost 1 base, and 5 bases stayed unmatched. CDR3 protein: CATTGQANTEAFF. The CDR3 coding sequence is TGTGCCACCACGGGACAGGCGAACACTGAAGCTTTCTTT.

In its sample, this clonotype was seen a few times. As DNA, the CDR3 is TGCAGCGGAACGGCATCAAGCGGGAGCACCGGGGAGCTGTTTTTT. Its translation: CSGTASSGSTGELFF. This chain uses TRBV29-1 with TRBJ2-2; 8 bases agree with TRBD2. Germline trimming cut 7 bases from V and 4 bases from J; bases unmatched to any gene: 11. This CDR3 has 15 residues. In germline, CDR1 is SQVTM, CDR2 ANQGSEA.